A single sample is the source of the 7 T cell receptor beta chains below, sequenced in a study of cytomegalovirus exposure and HLA in healthy donors. The PCR contained 60 Vbeta and 13 Jbeta primers. Sequencing used immunoSEQ multiplex PCR; TCRdb keeps in-frame clones, though not all of them. The table lists 75,000 to 100,000 clones, around 68% of them singletons, with 1.2% in the top ten. Sequencing was done on a sample of PBMCs. These receptors originate from a female donor in good health and CMV-seronegative.

The V call is TRBV19, the J call TRBJ2-5, with D unresolved. The germline gives CDR1 LNHDA, CDR2 SQIVND (reference sequence). The CDR3 contains 13 residues. V was trimmed by 5 bases and J by 5 bases, leaving 12 bases between them. The CDR3 DNA is TGTGCCAGTAGTCCACGTCACTGGGAGACCCAGTACTTC. This sequence encodes CASSPRHWETQYF.

Note on this clone: One end of the junction fails to match germline, which may point to a read error. The V and J genes are TRBV7-9 and TRBJ2-3; 7 bases line up with TRBD1. This CDR3 spans 16 amino acids. The germline V gene encodes CDR1 SEHNR and CDR2 FQNEAQ (reference sequence). DNA of the CDR3: TGTTCCAGCAGCTTAGTCGGGACAGTGAGGACAGATACGCAGTATTTT. This codes for CSSSLVGTVRTDTQYF.

This clone showed up just a few times. This sequence joins TRBV30 and TRBJ1-2; 10 nucleotides agree with TRBD1. CDR3 length equals 15 residues. Germline lookup yields CDR1 GTSNPN and CDR2 SVGIG (reference sequence). V lost 5 bases, J lost 2 bases, and 8 bases stayed unmatched. The CDR3: CAWVRDRGANYGYTF. The CDR3 nucleotides are TGTGCCTGGGTTCGGGACAGGGGCGCAAACTATGGCTACACCTTC.

The chain uses TRBV4-1 and TRBJ2-7; 12 bases are shared with TRBD2. CDR1 MGHRA and CDR2 YSYEKL come from the germline V gene. V gave up 1 base and J gave up 4 bases; unmatched junction bases: 5. The CDR3 spans 16 residues. CDR3 residues: CASSQVASGGGYEQYF. The CDR3 nucleotides read TGCGCCAGCAGCCAAGTAGCTAGCGGGGGGGGTTACGAGCAGTACTTC.

The rearrangement uses TRBV25-1 and TRBJ1-2; D might be TRBD1 (5 bases). The CDR3 covers 15 residues. Germline assignment: CDR1 MGHDK and CDR2 SYGVNS. Between the trimmed V and J ends, which lost 1 base and 3 bases, there was a span of 12 bases. As DNA, the CDR3 is TGTGCCAGCAGTGAATCTGCTAAAGGGGACTATGGCTACACCTTC. It codes for CASSESAKGDYGYTF.

The genes are TRBV27 and TRBJ2-1; possible D gene TRBD1, 6 bases. Germline V gives CDR1 MNHEY, CDR2 SMNVEV (reference sequence). The CDR3 extends over 16 amino acids. Trimming stripped 0 bases from V and 2 bases from J, with 11 bases between. CDR3: CASSLSNRAPYNEQFF. The CDR3 DNA reads as TGTGCCAGCAGTTTATCTAACAGGGCTCCCTACAATGAGCAGTTCTTC.

This clone has only a few counts. The CDR3 bases are TGTGCCACCAGCAGGGGGGACAGCCACACTGAAGCTTTCTTT. Amino acid sequence: CATSRGDSHTEAFF. The chain links TRBV15 to TRBJ1-1; TRBD1 matches at 7 bases. Germline V gives CDR1 LNHNV, CDR2 YYDKDF (reference sequence). CDR3 length: 14 amino acids. J was trimmed by 3 bases and V by 3 bases; bases with no gene match: 4.